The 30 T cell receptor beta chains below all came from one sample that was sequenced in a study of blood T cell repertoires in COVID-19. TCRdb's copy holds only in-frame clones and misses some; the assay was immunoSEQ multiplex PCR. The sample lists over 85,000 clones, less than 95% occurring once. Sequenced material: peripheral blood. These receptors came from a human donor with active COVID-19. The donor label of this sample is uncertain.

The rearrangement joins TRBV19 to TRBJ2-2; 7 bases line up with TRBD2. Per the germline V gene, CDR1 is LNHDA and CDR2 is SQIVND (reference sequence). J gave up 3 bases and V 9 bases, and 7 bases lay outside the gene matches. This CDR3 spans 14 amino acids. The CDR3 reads CASRLGGYTGELFF. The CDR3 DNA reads TGTGCCAGCCGACTCGGGGGGTACACCGGGGAGCTGTTTTTT.

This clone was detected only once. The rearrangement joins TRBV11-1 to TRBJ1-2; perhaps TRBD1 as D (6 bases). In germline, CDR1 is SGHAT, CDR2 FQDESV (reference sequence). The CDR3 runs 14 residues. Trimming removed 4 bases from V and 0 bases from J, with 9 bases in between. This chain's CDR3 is CASSSTGSNYGYTF. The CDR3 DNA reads TGTGCCAGCAGCTCAACAGGGTCTAACTATGGCTACACCTTC.

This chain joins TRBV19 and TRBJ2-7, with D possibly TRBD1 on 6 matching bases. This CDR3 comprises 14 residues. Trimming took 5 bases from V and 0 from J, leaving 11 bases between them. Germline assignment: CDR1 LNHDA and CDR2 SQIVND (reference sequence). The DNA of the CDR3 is TGTGCCAGTAGTTCTTCACAGGGCTCCTACGAGCAGTACTTC. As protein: CASSSSQGSYEQYF.

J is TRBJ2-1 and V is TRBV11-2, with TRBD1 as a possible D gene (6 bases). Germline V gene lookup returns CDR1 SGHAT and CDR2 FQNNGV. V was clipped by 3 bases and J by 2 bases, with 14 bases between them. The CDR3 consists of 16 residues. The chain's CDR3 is CASSFPSGHPYNEQFF. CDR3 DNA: TGTGCCAGCAGCTTCCCCTCGGGACACCCCTACAATGAGCAGTTCTTC. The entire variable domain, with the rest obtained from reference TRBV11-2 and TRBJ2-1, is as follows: EAGVAQSPRYKIIEKRQSVAFWCNPISGHATLYWYQQILGQGPKLLIQFQNNGVVDDSQLPKDRFSAERLKGVDSTLKIQPAKLEDSAVYLCASSFPSGHPYNEQFFGPGTRLTVL.

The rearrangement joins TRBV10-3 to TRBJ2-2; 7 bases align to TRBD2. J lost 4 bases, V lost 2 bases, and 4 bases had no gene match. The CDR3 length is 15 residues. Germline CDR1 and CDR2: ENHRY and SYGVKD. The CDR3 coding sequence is TGTGCCATCAGTGAGCGGGGGGTCCTCACCGGGGAGCTGTTTTTT. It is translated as CAISERGVLTGELFF.

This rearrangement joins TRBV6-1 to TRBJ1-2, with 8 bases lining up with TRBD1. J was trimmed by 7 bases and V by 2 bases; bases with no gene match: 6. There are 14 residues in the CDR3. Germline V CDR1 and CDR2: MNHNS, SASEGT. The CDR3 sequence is CASSEWTGYFGYTF. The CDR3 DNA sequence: TGTGCCAGCAGTGAATGGACAGGGTATTTTGGCTACACCTTC.

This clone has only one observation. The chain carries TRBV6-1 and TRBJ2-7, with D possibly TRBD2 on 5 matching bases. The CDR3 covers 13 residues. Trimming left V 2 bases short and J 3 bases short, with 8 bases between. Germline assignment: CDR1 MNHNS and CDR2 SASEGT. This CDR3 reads CASSELAGYEQYF. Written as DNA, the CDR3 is TGTGCCAGCAGTGAACTGGCGGGCTACGAGCAGTACTTC.

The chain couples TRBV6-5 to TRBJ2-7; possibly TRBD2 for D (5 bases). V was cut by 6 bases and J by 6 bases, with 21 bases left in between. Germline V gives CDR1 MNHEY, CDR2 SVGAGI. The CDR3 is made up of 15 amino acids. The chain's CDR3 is CASSFDREDHGEQYF. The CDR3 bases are TGTGCCAGCAGCTTCGACCGGGAAGACCACGGCGAGCAGTACTTC.

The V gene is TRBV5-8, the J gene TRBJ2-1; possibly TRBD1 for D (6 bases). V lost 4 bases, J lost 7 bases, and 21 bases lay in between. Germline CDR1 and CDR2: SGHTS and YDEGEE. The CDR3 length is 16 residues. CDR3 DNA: TGTGCCAGCAGCAAGGGGGTGTTTAGCGTAGGAAATGAGCAGTTCTTC. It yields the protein CASSKGVFSVGNEQFF.

CDR3 sequence reads: CASSFNPRAGGETQYF. Here the CDR3 DNA reads TGTGCCAGCAGCTTCAACCCTAGAGCAGGGGGAGAGACCCAGTACTTC. The rearrangement joins TRBV7-6 to TRBJ2-5; 7 bases agree with TRBD1. The ends lost 3 bases at V and 4 bases at J; junction bases unmatched: 11. The CDR3 is made up of 16 amino acids. CDR1 is SGHVS and CDR2 is FNYEAQ in the germline V gene.

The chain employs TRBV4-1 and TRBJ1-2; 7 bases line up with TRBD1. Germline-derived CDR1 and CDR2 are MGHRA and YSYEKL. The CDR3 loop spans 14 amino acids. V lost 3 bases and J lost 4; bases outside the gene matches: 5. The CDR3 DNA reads TGCGCCAGCAGCCATGTCGGACAGGTCTATGGCTACACCTTC. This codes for CASSHVGQVYGYTF.

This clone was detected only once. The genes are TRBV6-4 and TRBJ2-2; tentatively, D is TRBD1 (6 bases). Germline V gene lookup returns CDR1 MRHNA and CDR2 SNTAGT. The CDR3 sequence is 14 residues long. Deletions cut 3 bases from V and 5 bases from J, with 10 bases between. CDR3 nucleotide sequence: TGTGCCAGCAGTGAGCAGGGGAGAACCGGGGAGCTGTTTTTT. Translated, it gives CASSEQGRTGELFF.

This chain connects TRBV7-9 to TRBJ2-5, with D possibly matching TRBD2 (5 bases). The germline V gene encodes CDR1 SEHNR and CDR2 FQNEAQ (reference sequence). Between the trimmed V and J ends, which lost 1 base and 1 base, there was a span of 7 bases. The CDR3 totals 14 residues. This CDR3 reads CASSLGGLQETQYF. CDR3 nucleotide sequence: TGTGCCAGCAGCTTAGGAGGGCTCCAAGAGACCCAGTACTTC.

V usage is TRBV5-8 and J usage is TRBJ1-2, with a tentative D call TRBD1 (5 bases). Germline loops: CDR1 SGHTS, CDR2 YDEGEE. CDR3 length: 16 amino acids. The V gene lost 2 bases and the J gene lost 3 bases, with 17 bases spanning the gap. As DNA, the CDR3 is TGTGCCAGCAGCTTTGACAGTGGAAAGGGGTACTATGGCTACACCTTC. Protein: CASSFDSGKGYYGYTF.

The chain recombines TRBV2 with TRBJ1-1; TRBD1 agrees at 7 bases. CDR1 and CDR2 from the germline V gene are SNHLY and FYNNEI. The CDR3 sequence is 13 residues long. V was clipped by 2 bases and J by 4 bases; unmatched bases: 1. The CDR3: CASSEQGVTEAFF. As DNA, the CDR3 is TGTGCCAGCAGTGAACAGGGGGTCACTGAAGCTTTCTTT.

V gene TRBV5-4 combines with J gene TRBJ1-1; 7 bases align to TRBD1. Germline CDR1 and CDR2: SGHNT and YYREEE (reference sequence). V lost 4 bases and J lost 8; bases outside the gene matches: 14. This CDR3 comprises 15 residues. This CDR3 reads CASSLWTARGREAFF. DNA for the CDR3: TGTGCCAGCAGCCTCTGGACAGCCAGGGGGAGAGAAGCTTTCTTT.

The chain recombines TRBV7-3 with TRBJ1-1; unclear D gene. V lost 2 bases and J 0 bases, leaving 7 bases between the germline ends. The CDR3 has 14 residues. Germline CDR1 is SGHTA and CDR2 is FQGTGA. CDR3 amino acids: CASSLSPLNTEAFF. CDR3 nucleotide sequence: TGTGCCAGCAGCTTATCCCCATTGAACACTGAAGCTTTCTTT.

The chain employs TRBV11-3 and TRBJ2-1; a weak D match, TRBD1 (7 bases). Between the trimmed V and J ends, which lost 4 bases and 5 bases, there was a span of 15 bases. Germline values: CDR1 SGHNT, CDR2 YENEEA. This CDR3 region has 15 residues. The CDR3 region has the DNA TGTGCCAGCAGCTCCGGGGCGGGGACAGACAATGAGCAGTTCTTC. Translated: CASSSGAGTDNEQFF.

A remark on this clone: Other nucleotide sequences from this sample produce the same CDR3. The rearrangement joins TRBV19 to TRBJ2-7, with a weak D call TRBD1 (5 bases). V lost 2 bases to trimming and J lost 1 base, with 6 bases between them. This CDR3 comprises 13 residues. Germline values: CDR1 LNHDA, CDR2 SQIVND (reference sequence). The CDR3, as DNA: TGTGCCAGTAGTATACAGGGTTCCTACGAGCAGTACTTC. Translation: CASSIQGSYEQYF.

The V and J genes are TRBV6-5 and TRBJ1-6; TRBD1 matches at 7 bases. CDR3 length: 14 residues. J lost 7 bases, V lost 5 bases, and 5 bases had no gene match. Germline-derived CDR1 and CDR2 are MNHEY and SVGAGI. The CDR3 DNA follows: TGTGCCAGCAGTAGTACAGGGGCGAATTCACCCCTCCACTTT. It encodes CASSSTGANSPLHF.

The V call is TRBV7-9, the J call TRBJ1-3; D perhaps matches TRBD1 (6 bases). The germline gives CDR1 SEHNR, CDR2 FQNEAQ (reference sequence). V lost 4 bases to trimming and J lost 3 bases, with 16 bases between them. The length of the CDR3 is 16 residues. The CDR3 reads CASSSHRAIFGNTIYF. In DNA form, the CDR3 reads TGTGCCAGCAGCTCACACAGGGCGATCTTTGGAAACACCATATATTTT.

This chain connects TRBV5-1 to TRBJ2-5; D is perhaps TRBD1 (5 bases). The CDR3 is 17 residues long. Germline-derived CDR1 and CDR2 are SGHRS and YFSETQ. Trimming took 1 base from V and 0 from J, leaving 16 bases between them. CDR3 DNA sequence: TGCGCCAGCAGCTTGAATCCTCTTGACAGATACCAAGAGACCCAGTACTTC. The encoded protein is CASSLNPLDRYQETQYF.

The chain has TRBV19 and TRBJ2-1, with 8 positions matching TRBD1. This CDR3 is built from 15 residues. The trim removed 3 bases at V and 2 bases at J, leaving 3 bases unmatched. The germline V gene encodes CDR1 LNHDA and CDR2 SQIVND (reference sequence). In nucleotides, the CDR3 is TGTGCCAGTAGTATCCAGGACAGGGCCTACAATGAGCAGTTCTTC. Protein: CASSIQDRAYNEQFF. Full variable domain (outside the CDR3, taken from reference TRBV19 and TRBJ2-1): DGGITQSPKYLFRKEGQNVTLSCEQNLNHDAMYWYRQDPGQGLRLIYYSQIVNDFQKGDIAEGYSVSREKKESFPLTVTSAQKNPTAFYLCASSIQDRAYNEQFFGPGTRLTVL.

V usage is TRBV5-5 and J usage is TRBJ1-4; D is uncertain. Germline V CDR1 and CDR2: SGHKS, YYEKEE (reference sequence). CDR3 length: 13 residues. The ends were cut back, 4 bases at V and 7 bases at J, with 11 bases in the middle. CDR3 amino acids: CASSPFSGEKLFF. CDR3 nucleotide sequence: TGTGCCAGCAGCCCTTTTTCGGGTGAAAAACTGTTTTTT.

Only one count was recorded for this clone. CDR3 nucleotides: TGTGCCAGCAGTTCCTTAATGAGCACAGATACGCAGTATTTT. Its protein is CASSSLMSTDTQYF. The chain is built from TRBV6-5 and TRBJ2-3; no firm D call. This CDR3 has 14 residues. Germline V gives CDR1 MNHEY, CDR2 SVGAGI. V lost 4 bases and J lost 0, with 8 bases in between.

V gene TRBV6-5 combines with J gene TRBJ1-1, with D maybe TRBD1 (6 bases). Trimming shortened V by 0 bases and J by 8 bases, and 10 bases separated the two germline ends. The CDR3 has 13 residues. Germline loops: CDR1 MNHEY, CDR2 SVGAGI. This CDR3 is CASSYSRQEEAFF. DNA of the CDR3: TGTGCCAGCAGTTACTCGAGACAGGAGGAAGCTTTCTTT.

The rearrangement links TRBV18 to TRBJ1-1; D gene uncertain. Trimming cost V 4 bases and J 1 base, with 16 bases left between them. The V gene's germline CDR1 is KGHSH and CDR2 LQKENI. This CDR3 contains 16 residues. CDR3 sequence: CASSRALQVPNTEAFF. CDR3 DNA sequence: TGTGCCAGCTCACGGGCCTTGCAGGTACCGAACACTGAAGCTTTCTTT. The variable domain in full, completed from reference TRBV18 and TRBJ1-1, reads NAGVMQNPRHLVRRRGQEARLRCSPMKGHSHVYWYRQLPEEGLKFMVYLQKENIIDESGMPKERFSAEFPKEGPSILRIQQVVRGDSAAYFCASSRALQVPNTEAFFGQGTRLTVV.

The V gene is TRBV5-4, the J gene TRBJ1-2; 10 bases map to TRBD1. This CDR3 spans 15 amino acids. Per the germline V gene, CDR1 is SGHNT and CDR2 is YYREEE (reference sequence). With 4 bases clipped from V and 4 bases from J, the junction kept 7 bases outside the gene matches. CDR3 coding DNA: TGTGCCAGCAGCCGTGGACAGGGGGAGACCTATGGCTACACCTTC. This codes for CASSRGQGETYGYTF.

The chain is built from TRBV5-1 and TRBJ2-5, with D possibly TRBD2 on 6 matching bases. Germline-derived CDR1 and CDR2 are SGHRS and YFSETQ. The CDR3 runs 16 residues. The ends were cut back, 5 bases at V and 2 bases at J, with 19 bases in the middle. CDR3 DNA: TGCGCCAGCAGTTTTGACGGGACGGACTATCAAGAGACCCAGTACTTC. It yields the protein CASSFDGTDYQETQYF. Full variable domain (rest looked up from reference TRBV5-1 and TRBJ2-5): KAGVTQTPRYLIKTRGQQVTLSCSPISGHRSVSWYQQTPGQGLQFLFEYFSETQRNKGNFPGRFSGRQFSNSRSEMNVSTLELGDSALYLCASSFDGTDYQETQYFGPGTRLLVL.

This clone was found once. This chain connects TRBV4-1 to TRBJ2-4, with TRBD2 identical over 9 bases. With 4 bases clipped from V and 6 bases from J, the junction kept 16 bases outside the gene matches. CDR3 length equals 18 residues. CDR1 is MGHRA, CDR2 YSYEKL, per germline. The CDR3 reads CASSPNQGLAGESNIQYF. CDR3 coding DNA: TGCGCCAGCAGCCCGAACCAGGGGTTAGCGGGGGAGTCAAACATTCAGTACTTC.